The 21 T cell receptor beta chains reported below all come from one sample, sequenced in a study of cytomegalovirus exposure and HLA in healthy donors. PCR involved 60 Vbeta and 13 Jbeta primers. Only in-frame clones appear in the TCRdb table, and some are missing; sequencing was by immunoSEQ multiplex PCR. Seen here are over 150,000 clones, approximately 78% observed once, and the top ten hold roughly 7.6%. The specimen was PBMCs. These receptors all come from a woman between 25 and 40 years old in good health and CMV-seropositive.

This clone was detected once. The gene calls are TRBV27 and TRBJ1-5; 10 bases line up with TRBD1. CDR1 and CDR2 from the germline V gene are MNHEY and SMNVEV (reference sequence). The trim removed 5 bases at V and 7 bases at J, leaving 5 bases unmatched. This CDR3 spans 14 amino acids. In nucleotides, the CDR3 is TGTGCCAGCAGTCCGACAGGGGGCTGGCAGCCCCAGCATTTT. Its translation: CASSPTGGWQPQHF.

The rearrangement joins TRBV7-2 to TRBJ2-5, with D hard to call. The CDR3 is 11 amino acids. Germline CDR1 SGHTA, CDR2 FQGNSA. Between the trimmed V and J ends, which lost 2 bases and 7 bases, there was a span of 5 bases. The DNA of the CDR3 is TGTGCCAGCAGCTTAACGGGGACCCAGTACTTC. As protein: CASSLTGTQYF.

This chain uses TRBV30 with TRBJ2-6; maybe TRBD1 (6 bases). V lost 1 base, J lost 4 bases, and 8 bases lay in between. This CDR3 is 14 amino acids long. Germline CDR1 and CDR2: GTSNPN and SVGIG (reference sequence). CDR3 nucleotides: TGTGCCTGGAGTGACAGGGCCGGGGCCAACGTCCTGACTTTC. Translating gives CAWSDRAGANVLTF.

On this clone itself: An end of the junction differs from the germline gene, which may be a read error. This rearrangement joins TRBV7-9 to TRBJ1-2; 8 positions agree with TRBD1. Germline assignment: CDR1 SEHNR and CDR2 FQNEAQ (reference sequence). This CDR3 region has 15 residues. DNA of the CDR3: TGTTCCAGCAGCTTAGTGAGACAGGGGTCGGATGGCTACACCTTC. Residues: CSSSLVRQGSDGYTF.

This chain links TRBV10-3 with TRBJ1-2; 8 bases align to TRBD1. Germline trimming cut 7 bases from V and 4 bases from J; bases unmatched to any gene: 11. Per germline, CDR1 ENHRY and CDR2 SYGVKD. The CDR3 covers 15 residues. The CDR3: CAITKQQGGIYGYTF. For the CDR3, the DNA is TGTGCCATCACTAAACAACAGGGGGGGATCTATGGCTACACCTTC.

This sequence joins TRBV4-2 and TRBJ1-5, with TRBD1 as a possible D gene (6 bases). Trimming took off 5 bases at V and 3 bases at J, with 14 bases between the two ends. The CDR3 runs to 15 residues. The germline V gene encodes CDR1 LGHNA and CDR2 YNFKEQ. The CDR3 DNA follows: TGTGCCAGCAGCTTAGGACAGTCCCTCAATCAGCCCCAGCATTTT. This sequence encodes CASSLGQSLNQPQHF.

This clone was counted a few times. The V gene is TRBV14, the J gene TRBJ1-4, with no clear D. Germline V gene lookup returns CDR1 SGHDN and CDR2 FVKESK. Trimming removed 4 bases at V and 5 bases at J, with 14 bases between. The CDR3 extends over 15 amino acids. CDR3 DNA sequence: TGTGCCAGCAGCCCAGGCAGAGCAAGAAATGAAAAACTGTTTTTT. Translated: CASSPGRARNEKLFF.

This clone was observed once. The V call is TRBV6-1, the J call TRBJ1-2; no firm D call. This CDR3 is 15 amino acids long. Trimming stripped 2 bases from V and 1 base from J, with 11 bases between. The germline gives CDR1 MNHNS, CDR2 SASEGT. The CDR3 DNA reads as TGTGCCAGCAGTGAACGGCAGTACAGTAACTATGGCTACACCTTC. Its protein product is CASSERQYSNYGYTF.

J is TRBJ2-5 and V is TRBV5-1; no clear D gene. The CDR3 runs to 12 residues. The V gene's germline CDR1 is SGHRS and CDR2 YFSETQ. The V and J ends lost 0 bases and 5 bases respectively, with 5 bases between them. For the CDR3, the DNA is TGCGCCAGCAGCTTGGCCGGGGAGACCCAGTACTTC. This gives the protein CASSLAGETQYF.

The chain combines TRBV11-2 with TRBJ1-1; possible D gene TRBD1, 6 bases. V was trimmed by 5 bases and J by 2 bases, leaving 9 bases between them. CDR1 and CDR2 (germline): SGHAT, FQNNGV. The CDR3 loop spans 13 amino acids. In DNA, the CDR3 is TGTGCCAGCAGCCTACAGGGAAACACTGAAGCTTTCTTT. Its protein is CASSLQGNTEAFF.

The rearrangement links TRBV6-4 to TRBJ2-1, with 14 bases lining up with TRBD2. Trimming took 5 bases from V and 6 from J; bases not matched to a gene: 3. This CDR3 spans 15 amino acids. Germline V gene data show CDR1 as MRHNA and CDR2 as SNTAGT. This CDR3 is CASSSTSGGVNEQFF. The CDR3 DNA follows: TGTGCCAGCAGTTCGACTAGCGGGGGGGTCAATGAGCAGTTCTTC.

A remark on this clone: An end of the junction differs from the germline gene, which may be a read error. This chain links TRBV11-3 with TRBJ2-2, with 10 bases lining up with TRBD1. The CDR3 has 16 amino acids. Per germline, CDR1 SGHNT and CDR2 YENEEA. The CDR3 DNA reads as TGTGCCAACAGCAGCCCCGGGACAGGGGACACCGGGGAGCTGTTTTTT. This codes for CANSSPGTGDTGELFF.

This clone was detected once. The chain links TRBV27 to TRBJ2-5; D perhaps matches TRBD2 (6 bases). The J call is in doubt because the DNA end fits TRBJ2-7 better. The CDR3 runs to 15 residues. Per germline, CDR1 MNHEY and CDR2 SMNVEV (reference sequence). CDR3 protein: CASSPLAGRAYEQYF. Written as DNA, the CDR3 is TGTGCCAGCAGTCCCCTCGCGGGGCGAGCCTACGAGCAGTACTTC.

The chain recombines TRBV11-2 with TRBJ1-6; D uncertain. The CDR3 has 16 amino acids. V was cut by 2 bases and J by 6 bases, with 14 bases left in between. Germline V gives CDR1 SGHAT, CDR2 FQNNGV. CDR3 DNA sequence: TGTGCCAGCAGCTTAAGAACGGCAGGCTCTAATTCACCCCTCCACTTT. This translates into CASSLRTAGSNSPLHF.

The CDR3 loop reads CASSLGTGGQSNQPQHF. The CDR3 coding sequence is TGTGCCAGCAGCTTAGGGACAGGGGGCCAGAGCAATCAGCCCCAGCATTTT. This chain joins TRBV7-6 and TRBJ1-5; 11 bases align to TRBD1. The V gene's germline CDR1 is SGHVS and CDR2 FNYEAQ. The CDR3 runs 17 residues. The V segment lost 1 base and the J segment 1 base; nucleotides outside the gene matches: 3. The complete variable domain, with remaining parts taken from reference TRBV7-6 and TRBJ1-5, reads GAGVSQSPRYKVTKRGQDVALRCDPISGHVSLYWYRQALGQGPEFLTYFNYEAQQDKSGLPNDRFSAERPEGSISTLTIQRTEQRDSAMYRCASSLGTGGQSNQPQHFGDGTRLSIL.

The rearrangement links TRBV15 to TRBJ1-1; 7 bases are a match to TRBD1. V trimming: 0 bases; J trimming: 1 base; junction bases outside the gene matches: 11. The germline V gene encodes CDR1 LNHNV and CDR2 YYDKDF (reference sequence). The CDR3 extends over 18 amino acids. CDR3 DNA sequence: TGTGCCACCAGCAGAGATTTGCGTCAGGGGGAGTGGAACACTGAAGCTTTCTTT. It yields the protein CATSRDLRQGEWNTEAFF.

CDR3 sequence: CATSRDRGLEAFF. In DNA form, the CDR3 reads TGTGCCACCAGCAGAGATAGGGGGTTGGAAGCTTTCTTT. The chain is built from TRBV15 and TRBJ1-1; tentative D call: TRBD1 (6 bases). Between the trimmed V and J ends, which lost 0 bases and 8 bases, there was a span of 10 bases. The CDR3 loop spans 13 amino acids. Germline assignment: CDR1 LNHNV and CDR2 YYDKDF (reference sequence). Looking up the rest from reference TRBV15 and TRBJ1-1 gives the full variable domain: DAMVIQNPRYQVTQFGKPVTLSCSQTLNHNVMYWYQQKSSQAPKLLFHYYDKDFNNEADTPDNFQSRRPNTSFCFLDIRSPGLGDTAMYLCATSRDRGLEAFFGQGTRLTVV.

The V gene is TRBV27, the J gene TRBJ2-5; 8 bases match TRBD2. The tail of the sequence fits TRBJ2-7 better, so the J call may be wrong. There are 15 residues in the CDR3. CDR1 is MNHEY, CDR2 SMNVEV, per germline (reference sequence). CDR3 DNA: TGTGCCAGCAGTTTAGTCGGGGGGGCCCCCTACGAGCAGTACTTC. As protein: CASSLVGGAPYEQYF.

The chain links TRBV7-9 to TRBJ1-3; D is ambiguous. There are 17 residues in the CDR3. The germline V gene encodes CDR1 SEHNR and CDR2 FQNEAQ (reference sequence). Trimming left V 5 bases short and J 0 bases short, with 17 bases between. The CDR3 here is CASSPILHVSSGNTIYF. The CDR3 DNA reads TGTGCCAGCAGCCCGATCCTCCACGTGAGCTCTGGAAACACCATATATTTT.

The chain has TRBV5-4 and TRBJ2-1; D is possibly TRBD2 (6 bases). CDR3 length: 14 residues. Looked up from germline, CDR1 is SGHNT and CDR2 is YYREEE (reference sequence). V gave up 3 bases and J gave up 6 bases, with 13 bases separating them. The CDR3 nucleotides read TGTGCCAGCAGCTCTGGGGGGAATTTCAATGAGCAGTTCTTC. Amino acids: CASSSGGNFNEQFF.

Here the CDR3 reads CAISGTEDQPQHF. CDR3 coding DNA: TGTGCCATCAGTGGGACAGAGGATCAGCCCCAGCATTTT. This chain connects TRBV10-3 to TRBJ1-5, with D possibly being TRBD1 (6 bases). V lost 4 bases and J lost 5, with 9 bases in between. The CDR3 totals 13 residues. Germline values: CDR1 ENHRY, CDR2 SYGVKD.